This TCR beta chain stems from a study of cytomegalovirus exposure and HLA in healthy donors. Notes on the study in general: A subsequent analysis found that TCR clusters from the first cohort also tended to co-occur in the approximately 110 validation repertoires, with about 94% of cluster scores above 0. Some public TCRs appeared in many individuals, while most sequences were rare. Cytomegalovirus status was reportedly diagnosed by the classifier with high specificity and sensitivity.

The length of the CDR3 is 15 residues. Germline V lookup: CDR1 SGHDN, CDR2 FVKESK. Trimming removed 3 bases from V and 4 bases from J; junction bases left unmatched: 7. As to this clone: Its antigen is unknown.

Method: immunoSEQ multiplex PCR; TCRdb's copy keeps in-frame clones and lacks some. Seen here are 150,000 to 200,000 clones, nearly 90% observed once, and the top ten hold 3.5% to 4.5%. The specimen sequenced was PBMCs. The V gene is TRBV14, the J gene TRBJ2-7; 9 bases line up with TRBD2. This receptor was obtained from a man aged 18 to 29 in good health and CMV-seropositive. The DNA of the CDR3 is TGTGCCAGCAGCCAGGCTAGCGGGACCCTGTACGAGCAGTACTTC. This sequence encodes CASSQASGTLYEQYF.